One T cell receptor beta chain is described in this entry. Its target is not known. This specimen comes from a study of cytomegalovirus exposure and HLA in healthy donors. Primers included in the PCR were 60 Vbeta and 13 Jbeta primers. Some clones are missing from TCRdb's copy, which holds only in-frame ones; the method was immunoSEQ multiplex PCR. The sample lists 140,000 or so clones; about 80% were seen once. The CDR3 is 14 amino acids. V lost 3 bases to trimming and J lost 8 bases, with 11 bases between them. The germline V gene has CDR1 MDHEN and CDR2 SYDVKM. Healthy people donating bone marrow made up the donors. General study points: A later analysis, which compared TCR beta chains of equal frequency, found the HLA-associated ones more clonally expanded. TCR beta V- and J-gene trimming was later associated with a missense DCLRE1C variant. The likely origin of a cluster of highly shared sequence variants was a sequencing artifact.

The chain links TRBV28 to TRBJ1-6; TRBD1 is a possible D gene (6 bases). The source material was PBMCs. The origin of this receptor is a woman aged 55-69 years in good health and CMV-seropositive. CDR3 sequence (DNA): TGTGCCAGCAGTTTGCAGGGGATGTATTCACCCCTCCACTTT. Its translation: CASSLQGMYSPLHF.